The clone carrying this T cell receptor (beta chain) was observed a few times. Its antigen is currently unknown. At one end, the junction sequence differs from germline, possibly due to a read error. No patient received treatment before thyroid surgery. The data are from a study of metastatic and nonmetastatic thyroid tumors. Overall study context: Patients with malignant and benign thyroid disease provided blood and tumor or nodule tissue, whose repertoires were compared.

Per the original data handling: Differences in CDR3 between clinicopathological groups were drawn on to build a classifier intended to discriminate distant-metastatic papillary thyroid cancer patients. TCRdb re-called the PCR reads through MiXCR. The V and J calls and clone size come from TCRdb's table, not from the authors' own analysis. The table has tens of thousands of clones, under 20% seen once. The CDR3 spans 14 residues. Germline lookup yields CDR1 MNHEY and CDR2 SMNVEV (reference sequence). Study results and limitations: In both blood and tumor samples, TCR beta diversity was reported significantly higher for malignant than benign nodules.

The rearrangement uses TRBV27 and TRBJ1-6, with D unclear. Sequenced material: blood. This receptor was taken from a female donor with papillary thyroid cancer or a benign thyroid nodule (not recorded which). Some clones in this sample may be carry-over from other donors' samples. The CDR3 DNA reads TGCACCAGCAGTCCCCCCTCTGGTAATTCACCCCTCCACTTT. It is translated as CTSSPPSGNSPLHF.